This T cell receptor beta chain was captured in a study of shared clonotypes between healthy human individuals. With V trimmed by 2 bases and J by 7 bases, 2 bases remained unmatched. Germline V gene sequence: CDR1 SGHAT, CDR2 FQDESV (reference sequence). This CDR3 comprises 15 residues. Findings and limits, study-wide: Rarefaction showed sorted-subset sequencing was incomplete despite large depth. The represented genetic and exposure-history diversity was limited by the small number of donors.

About this clone: The antigen is undetermined.

Using immunoSEQ multiplex PCR, the repertoire was profiled, and TCRdb retains in-frame clones only, with some absent. The data show fewer than 2.5 million clones, 80% to 95% seen once. The clonotype was recovered from a man younger than 30 in good health. Some clones in this sample may be carry-over from other donors' samples. The sequenced sample consisted of naive CD4+ T cells from PBMCs. Subset indicated: CD45RA+ positively selected. The genes are TRBV11-1 and TRBJ2-1; 13 bases are a match to TRBD2. CDR3 sequence: CASSLMTSGRNEQFF. The CDR3 DNA is TGTGCCAGCAGCTTAATGACTAGCGGGAGGAATGAGCAGTTCTTC.